These 6 T cell receptor beta chains share one sample of origin, sequenced in a study of tissue T cells after allogeneic stem cell transplantation. TCRdb keeps only in-frame clones here, not all; method: immunoSEQ multiplex PCR. The sample has approximately 5,000 clones; 45% to 55% are singletons. Time point in this sample: mouse harvest day 7 after allogeneic transplant. Each mouse received 10^7 T-cell-depleted marrow cells plus 10^6 splenic CD5+ T cells by tail vein. Sequencing was carried out using gut tissue. These receptors all stem from a female BALB/c mouse given C57BL/6 T cells with graft-versus-host disease after an allogeneic hematopoietic cell transplant.

Notes on this clone: Gene names refer to mouse genes. Read coverage stops 1 residue before the CDR3 terminus; the germline J gene supplies the remainder. The chain links TRBV15 to TRBJ2-1; TRBD2 agrees at 7 bases. V was clipped by 4 bases and J by 3 bases; unmatched bases: 0. Germline assignment: CDR1 SGHND and CDR2 FRSKSL. The length of the CDR3 is 13 residues. The CDR3 DNA, read in part, is TGTGCCAGCAGTTGGGGGGGCTATGCTGAGCAGTTC. Amino acids: CASSWGGYAEQF. The entire CDR3 reads CASSWGGYAEQFF.

Relative to its sample, this clone is large (0.1 to 1%). Gene labels here are mouse ones. The CDR3 extends 1 residue past the end of the read, so its final part is completed from the germline J gene. This chain uses TRBV4 with TRBJ2-7; TRBD2 matches at 12 bases. Germline CDR1 reads LGHDT; CDR2 reads YNNKQL (reference sequence). The CDR3 has 14 residues. V lost 4 bases to trimming and J lost 3 bases; unmatched junction nucleotides: 1. The CDR3 bases that were read are TGTGCCAGCAGCTTGGGACTGGGGGGCTATGAACAGTAC. Its protein is CASSLGLGGYEQY. The CDR3 reads in full as CASSLGLGGYEQYF.

Details on this clone: The gene symbols are mouse symbols. The read comes to an end 1 residue before the CDR3 does, leaving the germline J gene to fill in the end. The chain links TRBV12-2 to TRBJ1-2; 9 bases are a match to TRBD1. CDR3 length: 14 residues. V trimming: 1 base; J trimming: 5 bases; junction bases outside the gene matches: 4. Looked up from germline, CDR1 is SGHLS and CDR2 is HYDKME. The chain's CDR3 is CASSLGQGGSDYTF. The sequenced part of the CDR3 DNA is TGTGCCAGCTCTCTGGGACAGGGAGGGTCCGACTACACC.

Concerning this clone itself: Here the gene names and germline are mouse. Read data end 1 residue before the CDR3 end; the end is taken from the germline J gene. This chain uses TRBV16 with TRBJ1-6; 10 positions agree with TRBD1. TRBJ1-6 is filed as an ORF, its function uncertain. Per the germline V gene, CDR1 is SGHSA and CDR2 is FRNQAP. After removal of 4 bases from V and 2 bases from J, the junction contained 2 bases not matched to a gene. The CDR3 consists of 16 residues. This CDR3 reads CASSSTGGAYNSPLYF. CDR3 bases read: TGTGCAAGCAGCTCGACAGGGGGCGCCTATAATTCGCCCCTCTAC.

Relative to its sample, this clone is medium-sized. Germline and genes: mouse. The read ends 1 residue shy of where the CDR3 ends; the end is completed using the germline J gene. J is TRBJ2-7 and V is TRBV23; the D call TRBD1 from the table was never checked on the DNA. CDR1 and CDR2 (germline): KGHTA, FQNQQP. The CDR3 runs 16 residues. Incomplete CDR3 DNA: TGCTCCAGCAGTCAATCGACAAGGGGGAGCTCCTATGAACAGTAC. It yields the protein CSSSQSTRGSSYEQY. The CDR3 as a whole reads CSSSQSTRGSSYEQYF.

With respect to this clone: Mouse gene names and germline throughout. With the read ending 1 residue before the CDR3 end, the germline J gene is used to fill in that end. The chain couples TRBV23 to TRBJ2-7; the tabulated D call, TRBD2, remains unverified against the DNA. This CDR3 spans 16 amino acids. CDR1 KGHTA and CDR2 FQNQQP come from the germline V gene. This CDR3 reads CSSSQTRTGGVYEQYF. CDR3 DNA (partial): TGCTCCAGCAGTCAAACCCGGACTGGGGGGGTTTATGAACAGTAC.